These 14 T cell receptor beta chains were all obtained from the same sample, sequenced in a study of T cells after yellow fever vaccination. TCRdb processed the 5' RACE reads anew with MiXCR; each CDR3 protein has one entry. The sample lists about 340,000 distinct CDR3 sequences; approximately 12% were seen once. The source was CD4+ T cells sorted from PBMCs, collected 15 days after the yellow fever booster vaccination. The receptor set was obtained from a man younger than 35 who received the YFV17D yellow fever vaccine.

This clonotype appeared a few times. The CDR3 region has the DNA TGTGCCAGCAGTCCCTCCGGGACAGGGGAGACCCAGTACTTC. Protein product: CASSPSGTGETQYF. The rearrangement joins TRBV6-5 to TRBJ2-5; 9 nucleotides line up with TRBD1. V was clipped by 5 bases and J by 5 bases; unmatched bases: 6. The germline CDR1 and CDR2 sequences are MNHEY and SVGAGI. This CDR3 has 14 amino acids.

V and J are TRBV12-2 and TRBJ1-2; TRBD1, the D gene given by the table, was not confirmed from the DNA. TRBV12-2 is shown as a pseudogene. The CDR3 length is 14 residues. CDR3 DNA: TGTGCAAGTCGCGAGTCGAGGGTTAGGGGAGGCTACACCTTC. As protein: CASRESRVRGGYTF.

This chain links TRBV6-2 or TRBV6-3 with TRBJ2-6; D gene uncertain. V gave up 7 bases and J gave up 1 base, with 11 bases separating them. Germline lookup yields CDR1 MNHEY and CDR2 SVGEGT. This CDR3 has 15 amino acids. The CDR3 sequence is CASTQWRSGANVLTF. CDR3 nucleotide sequence: TGTGCCAGCACTCAATGGCGGTCTGGGGCCAACGTCCTGACTTTC.

This clonotype was recorded a few times. The chain uses TRBV20-1 and TRBJ2-5, with 10 bases that match TRBD2. In germline, CDR1 is DFQATT, CDR2 SNEGSKA (reference sequence). Losses at the gene ends were 6 bases for V and 3 bases for J; bases not matched to a gene: 7. This CDR3 has 14 amino acids. This chain's CDR3 is CSAEASGGEETQYF. The CDR3 DNA reads TGCAGTGCAGAGGCAAGCGGGGGGGAAGAGACCCAGTACTTC.

A few counts support this clonotype. The chain recombines TRBV4-3 with TRBJ1-1; no clear D gene. CDR3 length equals 14 residues. Germline V CDR1 and CDR2: LGHNA, YSLEER. Deletions cut 0 bases from V and 1 base from J, with 6 bases between. The CDR3 reads CASSQDNRNTEAFF. The CDR3 DNA reads TGCGCCAGCAGCCAAGATAACAGGAACACTGAAGCTTTCTTT.

This clonotype was seen repeatedly, ten times or more. The chain recombines TRBV7-9 with TRBJ2-6; D ambiguous. Germline V gene lookup returns CDR1 SEHNR and CDR2 FQNEAQ (reference sequence). CDR3 length: 14 residues. The V gene lost 3 bases and the J gene lost 0 bases, with 3 bases spanning the gap. CDR3 nucleotide sequence: TGTGCCAGCAGCTTTACCTCTGGGGCCAACGTCCTGACTTTC. Its protein is CASSFTSGANVLTF. The whole variable domain, remainder taken from reference TRBV7-9 and TRBJ2-6, is DTGVSQNPRHKITKRGQNVTFRCDPISEHNRLYWYRQTLGQGPEFLTYFQNEAQLEKSRLLSDRFSAERPKGSFSTLEIQRTEQGDSAMYLCASSFTSGANVLTFGAGSRLTVL.

This clonotype was seen ten or more times. V and J are TRBV7-3 and TRBJ2-2; 8 bases are shared with TRBD2. The V segment lost 5 bases and the J segment 6 bases; nucleotides outside the gene matches: 5. CDR3 size: 14 residues. Germline V gene data show CDR1 as SGHTA and CDR2 as FQGTGA. The CDR3 bases are TGTGCCAGCAGCCCAGCGGGGGAGGCCGGGGAGCTGTTTTTT. Its protein product is CASSPAGEAGELFF.

The rearrangement uses TRBV7-2 and TRBJ1-5, with D unclear. This CDR3 has 13 amino acids. Trimming removed 1 base from V and 5 bases from J, with 6 bases in between. CDR1 SGHTA and CDR2 FQGNSA come from the germline V gene. The CDR3, as DNA: TGTGCCAGCAGCTTAGTTGAGGATCAGCCCCAGCATTTT. Protein: CASSLVEDQPQHF.

V usage is TRBV25-1 and J usage is TRBJ1-4; tentatively, D is TRBD1 (5 bases). There are 14 residues in the CDR3. V was pared by 2 bases and J by 8 bases, with 12 bases between. Germline CDR1 is MGHDK and CDR2 is SYGVNS. The CDR3 protein is CASSEPGMGEKLFF. The CDR3 DNA follows: TGTGCCAGCAGTGAACCAGGGATGGGGGAAAAACTGTTTTTT.

This clonotype turned up a few times. The chain employs TRBV12-3 or TRBV12-4 and TRBJ2-1; no firm D call. With 6 bases removed from V and 7 bases from J, the gap between germline ends came to 10 bases. The CDR3 spans 12 residues. The CDR3: CASSTGWNEQFF. For the CDR3, the DNA is TGTGCCAGCAGCACCGGTTGGAATGAGCAGTTCTTC.

This clonotype was counted a few times. The chain joins TRBV7-2 to TRBJ1-2; possible D gene TRBD1, 5 bases. Trimming left V 7 bases short and J 14 bases short, with 20 bases between. The V gene's germline CDR1 is SGHTA and CDR2 FQGNSA. The CDR3 totals 12 residues. The CDR3 here is CASTLEGRGITF. The DNA for the CDR3 is TGTGCCAGCACCCTGGAGGGGCGAGGAATAACCTTC.

This chain joins TRBV20-1 and TRBJ2-7; TRBD1 is a possible D gene (6 bases). This CDR3 is 14 amino acids long. CDR1 and CDR2 (germline): DFQATT, SNEGSKA (reference sequence). Trimming left V 1 base short and J 6 bases short, with 16 bases between. CDR3 in DNA: TGCAGTGCTAGAGTTGGGGGCGCTGACTCCGAGCAGTACTTC. This sequence encodes CSARVGGADSEQYF.

This clonotype showed up just a few times. This chain uses TRBV5-1 with TRBJ1-2; 8 bases align to TRBD1. V shed 5 bases and J 12 bases; nucleotides not matched to a gene: 9. The CDR3 is made up of 12 amino acids. Per germline, CDR1 SGHRS and CDR2 YFSETQ. The CDR3 DNA reads TGCGCCAGCAGAATTGGACAGGGATGGAACACCTTC. It translates to CASRIGQGWNTF. Full variable domain (outside the CDR3, taken from reference TRBV5-1 and TRBJ1-2): KAGVTQTPRYLIKTRGQQVTLSCSPISGHRSVSWYQQTPGQGLQFLFEYFSETQRNKGNFPGRFSGRQFSNSRSEMNVSTLELGDSALYLCASRIGQGWNTFGSGTRLTVV.

This clonotype has at least ten counts. V gene TRBV15 combines with J gene TRBJ2-5; 9 bases fit TRBD2. The germline V gene has CDR1 LNHNV and CDR2 YYDKDF (reference sequence). V was clipped by 0 bases and J by 4 bases; unmatched bases: 9. This CDR3 spans 17 amino acids. The CDR3 bases are TGTGCCACCAGCAGAGAAAAAATTAGCGGGGGCGGAGAGACCCAGTACTTC. Its translation: CATSREKISGGGETQYF.